This T cell receptor (beta chain) was sequenced for a study of T cell changes during pregnancy in multiple sclerosis. Only in-frame clones appear in the TCRdb table, and some are missing; sequencing was by immunoSEQ multiplex PCR. The table includes around 75,000 clones, about 93% detected once. This TCR came from a female donor with multiple sclerosis, enrolled in a pregnancy study. Source: CD4+ T cells from peripheral blood mononuclear cells, taken after pregnancy.

CDR3 sequence (DNA): TGTGCCAGTAGTACCCGGACAGGGGATGGCTACACCTTC. It specifies CASSTRTGDGYTF. The chain carries TRBV19 and TRBJ1-2; 9 bases align to TRBD1. V gave up 4 bases and J gave up 6 bases; unmatched junction bases: 3. Germline CDR1 reads LNHDA; CDR2 reads SQIVND (reference sequence). The CDR3 sequence is 13 residues long.